This is a list of T cell receptor beta chains from one sample in a study of T cell clonotyping in hematopoietic cell transplantation. Using immunoSEQ multiplex PCR, the repertoire was profiled, and TCRdb retains in-frame clones only, with some absent. The sample holds about 18,000 clones, 79% seen once. The sample taken for sequencing was peripheral blood mononuclear cells. The origin of the receptors is a man aged 60 to 75 in good health. Some clones in this sample may be carry-over from other donors' samples. Both conserved end residues are part of each CDR3. Fields, in order: J gene, V gene, CDR3 protein.

>TRBJ2-1|TRBV11-2
CASSRIGGNEQFF
>TRBJ2-5|TRBV9
CASSVEPGVATQYF
>TRBJ1-5|TRBV30
CAWNSGANQPQHF
>TRBJ1-1|TRBV4-3
CASSQDFRTGKAFF
>TRBJ2-7|TRBV30
CAWSNPAPSYEQYF
>TRBJ2-7|TRBV19
CGQSHNYEQYF
>TRBJ1-2|TRBV19
CASSIAAGEFYGYTF
>TRBJ2-7|TRBV2
CASSWTAYEQYF
>TRBJ2-7|TRBV28
CASSFSRTSVTYEQYF
>TRBJ2-7|TRBV28
CASSTPGSREQYF
>TRBJ1-2|TRBV11-2
CASSLIGQLANYGYTF
>TRBJ2-7|TRBV5-5
CASSPGLAESSYEQYF
>TRBJ1-1|TRBV9
CASSDQGEAFF
>TRBJ2-2|TRBV6-5
CASNKQGFDTGELFF
>TRBJ1-2|TRBV7-2
CASSTESQNYGYTF
>TRBJ2-5|TRBV19
CASSIGAGQGVETQYF
>.|TRBV11-2
CASSLVGAGDEQYF
>TRBJ2-1|TRBV19
CASSIGDRIADEQFF
>TRBJ2-7|TRBV4-1
CASSQMTSYEQYF
>TRBJ1-1|TRBV25-1
CASSDHLTEAFF
>TRBJ1-3|TRBV5-4
CASSFPTETGNTIYF
>TRBJ2-3|TRBV28
CASSLGLAGPTDTQYF
>TRBJ2-2|TRBV7-3
CASSLVGNTGELFF
>TRBJ2-1|TRBV27
CASKVKTGGDFKQFF
>TRBJ1-5|TRBV6-1
CASSEVGQPQHF
>TRBJ2-1|TRBV9
CASSPMGYNEQFF
>TRBJ2-2|TRBV10-3
CAISESRTGELFF
>TRBJ1-5|TRBV30
CAWSVGQPQHF
>TRBJ2-2|TRBV19
CASSPHGVEGNTGELFF
>TRBJ1-1|TRBV2
CASSGGQGQDTEAFF
>TRBJ1-6|TRBV9
CASRSGYGNSPLHF
>TRBJ1-6|TRBV7-9
CASSLQGGLDSPLHF
>TRBJ2-1|TRBV7-2
CASSLVGSIWAHNEQFF
>TRBJ1-2|TRBV30
CAWSAAPGYGYTF
>TRBJ1-1|TRBV10-3
CAISESGQGRDTEAFF
>TRBJ1-2|TRBV28
CASLDRGDYGYTF
>TRBJ1-5|TRBV6-1
CASNDQPNQPQHF
>TRBJ1-6|TRBV28
CASTPNSENSPLHF
>TRBJ1-1|TRBV7-9
CAGLPGHTNTEAFF
>TRBJ2-7|TRBV11-2
CASSLGQGTYEQYF
>TRBJ1-1|TRBV6-6
CASTTRGQNTEAFF
>TRBJ2-7|TRBV5-1
CASSLERDPQYF
>TRBJ2-5|TRBV19
CASAPSGQETQYF
>TRBJ1-1|TRBV4-3
CASSQEHGVTEAFF
>TRBJ1-2|TRBV2
CASSPRDRGLYTF
>TRBJ2-7|TRBV6-1
CASSETTGSDEQYF
>TRBJ1-2|TRBV28
CASTDRGDYGYTF
>TRBJ1-1|TRBV6-1
CASSGGNLNTEAFF
>TRBJ2-3|TRBV5-8
CASKTGGTDTQYF
>.|TRBV19
CASSIGVHEQYF
>TRBJ2-3|TRBV4-3
CASSPGLTDTQYF
>TRBJ1-2|TRBV7-5
CARSLQILSVYGYTF
>TRBJ1-1|TRBV10-3
CAITRQIDLNTEAFF
>TRBJ1-1|TRBV4-2
CASSYSRGGIKAFF
>TRBJ1-5|TRBV6-5
CASSEVLVHQPQHF
>TRBJ2-5|TRBV7-2
CASRGRTGQETQYF